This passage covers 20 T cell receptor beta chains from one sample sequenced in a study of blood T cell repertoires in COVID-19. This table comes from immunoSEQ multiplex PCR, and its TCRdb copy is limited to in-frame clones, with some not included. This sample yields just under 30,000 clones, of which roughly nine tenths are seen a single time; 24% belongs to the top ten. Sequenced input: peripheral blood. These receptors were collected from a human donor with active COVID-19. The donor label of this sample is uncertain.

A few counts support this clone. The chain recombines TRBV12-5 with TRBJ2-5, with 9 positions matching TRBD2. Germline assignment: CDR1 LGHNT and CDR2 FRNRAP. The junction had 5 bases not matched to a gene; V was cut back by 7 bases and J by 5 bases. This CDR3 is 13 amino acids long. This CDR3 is CASASGVAETQYF. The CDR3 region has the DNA TGTGCTAGTGCTAGCGGGGTCGCGGAGACCCAGTACTTC.

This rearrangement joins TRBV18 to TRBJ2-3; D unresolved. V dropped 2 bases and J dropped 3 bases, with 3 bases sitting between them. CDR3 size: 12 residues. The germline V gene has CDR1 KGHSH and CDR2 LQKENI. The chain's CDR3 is CASSPSTDTQYF. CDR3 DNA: TGTGCCAGCTCACCATCGACAGATACGCAGTATTTT.

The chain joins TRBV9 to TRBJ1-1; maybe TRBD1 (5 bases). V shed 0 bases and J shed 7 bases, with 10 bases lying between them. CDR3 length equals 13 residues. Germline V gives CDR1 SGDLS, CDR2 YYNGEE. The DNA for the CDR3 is TGTGCCAGCAGCGTAGTCCGGCAGGGTGAAGCTTTCTTT. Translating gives CASSVVRQGEAFF.

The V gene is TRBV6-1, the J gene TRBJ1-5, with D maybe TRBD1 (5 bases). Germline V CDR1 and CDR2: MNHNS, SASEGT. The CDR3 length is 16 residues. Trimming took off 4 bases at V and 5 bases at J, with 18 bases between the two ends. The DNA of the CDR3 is TGTGCCAGCAGTGTGTCAGGGTTAGGGGCCGATCAGCCCCAGCATTTT. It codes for CASSVSGLGADQPQHF.

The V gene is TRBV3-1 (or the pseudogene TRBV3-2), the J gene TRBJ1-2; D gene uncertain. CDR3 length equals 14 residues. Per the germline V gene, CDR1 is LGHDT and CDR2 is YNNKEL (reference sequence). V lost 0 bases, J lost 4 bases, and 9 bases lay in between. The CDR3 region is CASSQETAIYGYTF. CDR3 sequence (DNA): TGTGCCAGCAGCCAAGAAACAGCTATCTATGGCTACACCTTC.

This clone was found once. DNA for the CDR3: TGTGCCAGCAGCGTAGCGGTGACACCTTATGGCTACACCTTC. It yields the protein CASSVAVTPYGYTF. The chain employs TRBV9 and TRBJ1-2; no clear D gene. The CDR3 has 14 residues. V was clipped by 0 bases and J by 5 bases, with 11 bases between them. CDR1 SGDLS and CDR2 YYNGEE come from the germline V gene.

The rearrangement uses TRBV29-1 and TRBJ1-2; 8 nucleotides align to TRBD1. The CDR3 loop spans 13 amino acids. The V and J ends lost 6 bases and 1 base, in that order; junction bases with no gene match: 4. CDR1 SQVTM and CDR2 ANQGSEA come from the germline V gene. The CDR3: CSVAQGGNYGYTF. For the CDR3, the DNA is TGCAGCGTCGCACAGGGGGGTAACTATGGCTACACCTTC.

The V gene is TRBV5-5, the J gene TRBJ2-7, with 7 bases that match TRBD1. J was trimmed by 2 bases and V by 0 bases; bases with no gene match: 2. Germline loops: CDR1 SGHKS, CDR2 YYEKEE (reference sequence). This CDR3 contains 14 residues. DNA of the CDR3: TGTGCCAGCAGCTTGGTCGGGACAGCCTACGAGCAGTACTTC. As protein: CASSLVGTAYEQYF.

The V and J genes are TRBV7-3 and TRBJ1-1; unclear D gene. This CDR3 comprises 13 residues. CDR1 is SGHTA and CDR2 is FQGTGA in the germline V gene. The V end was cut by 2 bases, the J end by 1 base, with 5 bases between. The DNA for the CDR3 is TGTGCCAGCAGCTTAGATAGGAACACTGAAGCTTTCTTT. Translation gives CASSLDRNTEAFF.

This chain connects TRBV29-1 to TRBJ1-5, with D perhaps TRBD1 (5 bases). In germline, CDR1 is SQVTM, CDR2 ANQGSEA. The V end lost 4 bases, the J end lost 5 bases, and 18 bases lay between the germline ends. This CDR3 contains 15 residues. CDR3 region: CSVGGGSAKDQPQHF. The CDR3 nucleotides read TGCAGCGTTGGGGGGGGGAGCGCGAAGGATCAGCCCCAGCATTTT.

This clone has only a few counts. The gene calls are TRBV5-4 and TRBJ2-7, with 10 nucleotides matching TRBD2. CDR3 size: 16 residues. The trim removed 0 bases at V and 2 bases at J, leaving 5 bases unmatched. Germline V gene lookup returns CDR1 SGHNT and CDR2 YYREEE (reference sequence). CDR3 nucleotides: TGTGCCAGCAGCTTGGAGATAGCGGGAGGTCCCTACGAGCAGTACTTC. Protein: CASSLEIAGGPYEQYF.

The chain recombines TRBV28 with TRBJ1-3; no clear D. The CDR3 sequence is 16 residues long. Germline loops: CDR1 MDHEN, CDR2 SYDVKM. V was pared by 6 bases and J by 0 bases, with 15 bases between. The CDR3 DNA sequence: TGTGCCAGCAGCCTGAACCCCCCCGGCTCTGGAAACACCATATATTTT. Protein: CASSLNPPGSGNTIYF. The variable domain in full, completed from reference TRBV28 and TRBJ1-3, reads DVKVTQSSRYLVKRTGEKVFLECVQDMDHENMFWYRQDPGLGLRLIYFSYDVKMKEKGDIPEGYSVSREKKERFSLILESASTNQTSMYLCASSLNPPGSGNTIYFGEGSWLTVV.

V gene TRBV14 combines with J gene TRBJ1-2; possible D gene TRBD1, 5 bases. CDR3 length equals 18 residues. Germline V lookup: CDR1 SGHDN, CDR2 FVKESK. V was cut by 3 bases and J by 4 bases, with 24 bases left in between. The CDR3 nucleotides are TGTGCCAGCAGCCACCGCCCGGGGGGATTGGGGACCGGCTATGGCTACACCTTC. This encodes CASSHRPGGLGTGYGYTF.

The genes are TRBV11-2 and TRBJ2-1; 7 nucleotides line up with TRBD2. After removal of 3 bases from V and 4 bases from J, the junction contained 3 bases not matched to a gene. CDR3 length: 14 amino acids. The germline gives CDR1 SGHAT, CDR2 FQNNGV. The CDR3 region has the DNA TGTGCCAGCAGCTTTCCAGCGGGGTACAATGAGCAGTTCTTC. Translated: CASSFPAGYNEQFF.

CDR3 amino acids: CASSFPGGVSLHF. The CDR3 coding sequence is TGTGCCAGCAGTTTCCCCGGTGGAGTTTCCCTCCACTTT. The chain employs TRBV27 and TRBJ1-6; D unclear. There are 13 residues in the CDR3. Trimming pared 3 bases from V and 14 bases from J, leaving 14 bases between. The V gene's germline CDR1 is MNHEY and CDR2 SMNVEV (reference sequence).

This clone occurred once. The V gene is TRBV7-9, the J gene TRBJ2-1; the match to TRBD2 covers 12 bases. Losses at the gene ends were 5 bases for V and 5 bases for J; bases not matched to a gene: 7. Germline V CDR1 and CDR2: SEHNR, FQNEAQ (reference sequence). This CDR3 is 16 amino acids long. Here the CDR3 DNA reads TGTGCCAGCAGCCACCGGACTAGCGGGGCAAACAATGAGCAGTTCTTC. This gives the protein CASSHRTSGANNEQFF.

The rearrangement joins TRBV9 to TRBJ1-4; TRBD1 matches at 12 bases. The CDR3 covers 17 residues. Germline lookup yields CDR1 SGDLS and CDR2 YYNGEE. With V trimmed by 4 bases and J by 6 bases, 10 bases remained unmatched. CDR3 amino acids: CASSRGQGALSDEKLFF. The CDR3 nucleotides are TGTGCCAGCAGCCGGGGACAGGGGGCTTTAAGCGATGAAAAACTGTTTTTT.

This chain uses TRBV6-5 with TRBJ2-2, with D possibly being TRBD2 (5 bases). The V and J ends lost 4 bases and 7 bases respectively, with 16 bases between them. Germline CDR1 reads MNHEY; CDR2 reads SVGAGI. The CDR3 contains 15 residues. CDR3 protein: CASSSGTRAGGELFF. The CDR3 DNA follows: TGTGCCAGCAGTTCTGGAACGCGGGCGGGCGGGGAGCTGTTTTTT.

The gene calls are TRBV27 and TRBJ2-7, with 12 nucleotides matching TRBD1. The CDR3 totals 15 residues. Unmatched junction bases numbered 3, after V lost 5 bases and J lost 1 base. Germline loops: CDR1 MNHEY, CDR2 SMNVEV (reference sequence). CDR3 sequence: CASSGTGGPSYEQYF. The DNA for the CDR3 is TGTGCCAGCAGTGGGACAGGGGGCCCTTCCTACGAGCAGTACTTC.

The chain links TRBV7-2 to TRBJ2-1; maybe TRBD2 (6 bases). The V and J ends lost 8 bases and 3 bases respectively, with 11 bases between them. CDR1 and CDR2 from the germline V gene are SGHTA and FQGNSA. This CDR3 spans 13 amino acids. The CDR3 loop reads CASGTPGYNEQFF. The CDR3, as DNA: TGTGCCAGCGGGACTCCAGGCTACAATGAGCAGTTCTTC.